This T cell receptor beta chain was recovered during a study of CD8 T cells in Susac syndrome. RNA totalling about 0.5 to 1 ug underwent reverse transcription with random hexamers. MiXCR was run by TCRdb on the immunoSEQ multiplex PCR reads, yielding one entry per CDR3 protein. This sample yields some 110,000 distinct CDR3 sequences, of which about 93% are seen a single time; about 0.28% belongs to the top ten. Notes on this clonotype: Its antigen remains unidentified. Relative to the germline gene, one junction end is altered; a read error may explain this.

The CDR3 runs 15 residues. From germline, CDR1 is SSHAT and CDR2 FNYEAQ (reference sequence). Study-level results: Susac CD8+ clonal expansion peaked in TEMRA cells and active patients.

This receptor was obtained from a human donor with Susac syndrome. The chain carries TRBV7-7 and TRBJ2-1; D not certain. Material for sequencing was CD8+ T cells from PBMCs. The CDR3 spells CASSSSSARANEQFF. For the CDR3, the DNA is TGTGCTAGCAGCTCGTCTTCGGCACGAGCCAATGAGCAGTTCTTC.